This section outlines one T cell receptor beta chain sequence together with its context. Data came from immunoSEQ multiplex PCR; TCRdb stores just in-frame clones and leaves some out. The sample has over 200,000 clones, more than 75% seen once. This specimen comes from a study of blood T cell repertoires in COVID-19. Study overall: Sites across the United States, Italy and Spain contributed samples from acute and convalescent COVID-19.

V lost 0 bases to trimming and J lost 3 bases, with 15 bases between them. CDR1 is SGHRS, CDR2 YFSETQ, per germline. The CDR3 length is 16 residues. The clonotype comes from a man aged 40-50 years with active or convalescent COVID-19. The V gene is TRBV5-1, the J gene TRBJ1-1; D is possibly TRBD1 (6 bases). The sample comprised peripheral blood. The CDR3: CASSLGRRGDDTEAFF. As DNA, the CDR3 is TGCGCCAGCAGCTTGGGTCGCAGGGGAGATGACACTGAAGCTTTCTTT.